This TCR beta chain was profiled in a study of blood T cell repertoires in COVID-19 (dated by TCRdb to between 2020 and 2021). For context, the study as a whole: The collaborator samples originated in the United States, Italy and Spain and spanned the acute and convalescent phases of COVID-19. The material from the prospective study consisted of cDNA or gDNA derived from T cells, B-cell-depleted T cells, or PBMCs. Deeply sampled blood TCRbeta repertoires from subjects exposed to, actively infected with, or recovered from COVID-19 were included in the dataset. The repertoires were released in a freely available public database meant as a resource for research on the immune response to SARS-CoV-2. The samples were drawn from the first 160 participants of the ongoing ImmuneRACE study and from 1,254 subjects provided by 6 global collaborators. Sample metadata almost always included a de-identified subject ID, COVID-19 status, age in years and sex. Where available, HLA class I and class II types were taken from metadata supplied by the sample provider and were not determined by assay-based typing.

Study-wide findings and limitations: The amount of clinical and demographic metadata varied by source and participant and was provided uncurated.

Whole blood was collected in K2EDTA tubes by collaborating institutions according to the institutions' own protocols. For TCRbeta analysis, collaborators shipped samples as frozen whole blood, isolated PBMCs, or DNA extracted from either of those sample types. The immunoSEQ Assay, a bias-controlled multiplex PCR, was used to amplify TCRbeta CDR3 regions from genomic DNA. Per the original workflow: The number of nucleated cells in each sample was estimated by amplification of reference gene primers within the assay. To quantify the absolute abundance of each unique TCRbeta CDR3 rearrangement, sequence reads were collapsed and filtered. For each sample, productive Simpson clonality was calculated by taking the square root of Simpson's diversity index across productive rearrangements. In its TCRdb copy, this immuneACCESS table keeps in-frame sequences only and misses some clones. Where compared with another copy, unresolved V genes explain less than half of these, and the others have no known cause. V and J calls and clone size are those listed in that table; D and trimming were worked out from the DNA. Here the sample has approximately 140,000 clones; approximately 86% occur a single time. Almost 8.5% of the sample is held by the ten biggest clonotypes.

The germline V gene supplies CDR1 SGHAT and CDR2 FQNNGV. The cysteine opens and the phenylalanine closes a CDR3 of 16 amino acids. The retained sequence is limited to the CDR3, 48 bases, with the frame set at the first base. Trimming leaves V shorter by 6 bases and J shorter by 14 bases, with the junction holding 17 bases beyond the gene matches. Points on this clone: It has no known antigen specificity. No much larger clone exists at a distance of one base, and base qualities are not known.

The V and J genes are TRBV11-2 and TRBJ2-1, with 12 central nucleotides matching TRBD2. The sequence derives from a woman between 55 and 75 years old with acute or convalescent COVID-19. The sample consisted of peripheral blood. At the DNA level, the sequence is TGTGCCAGCAGTTTACGAACTAGCGGGGGGACCTCGGTTGAGTTCTTC. The translation is CASSLRTSGGTSVEFF.